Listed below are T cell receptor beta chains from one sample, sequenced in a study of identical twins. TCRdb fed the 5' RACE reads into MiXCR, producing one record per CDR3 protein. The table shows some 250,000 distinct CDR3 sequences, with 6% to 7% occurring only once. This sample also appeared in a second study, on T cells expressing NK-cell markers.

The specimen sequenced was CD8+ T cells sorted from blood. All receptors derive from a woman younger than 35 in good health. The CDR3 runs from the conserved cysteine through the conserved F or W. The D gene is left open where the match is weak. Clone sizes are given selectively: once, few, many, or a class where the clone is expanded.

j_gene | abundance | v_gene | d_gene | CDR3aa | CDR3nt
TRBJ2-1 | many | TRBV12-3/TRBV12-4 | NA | CASSLLGLSGDEQFF | TGTGCCAGCAGTTTATTGGGCTTGTCCGGCGATGAGCAGTTCTTC
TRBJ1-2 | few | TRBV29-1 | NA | CSAREGGGPDGYTF | TGCAGCGCCCGTGAGGGAGGGGGGCCCGATGGCTACACCTTC
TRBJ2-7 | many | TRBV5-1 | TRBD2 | CASSLERGGRDEQYF | TGCGCCAGCAGCTTGGAGCGGGGGGGCCGAGACGAGCAGTACTTC
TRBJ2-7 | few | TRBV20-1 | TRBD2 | CSARGLTGTSGSFSYEQYF | TGCAGTGCTAGAGGCCTTACCGGGACTAGCGGGAGCTTCTCCTACGAGCAGTACTTC
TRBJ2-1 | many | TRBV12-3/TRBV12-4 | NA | CASSLGDALGEQFF | TGTGCCAGCAGTTTAGGGGATGCGCTCGGTGAGCAGTTCTTC
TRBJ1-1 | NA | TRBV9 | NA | CASSQVMRQTNTEAFF | TGTGCCAGCAGCCAGGTGATGAGACAGACCAACACTGAAGCTTTCTTT
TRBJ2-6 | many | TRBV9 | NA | CASSPGTTRANVLTF | TGTGCCAGCAGCCCCGGGACAACTAGGGCCAACGTCCTGACTTTC
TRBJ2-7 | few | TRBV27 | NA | CASSAGTRYYEQYF | TGTGCCAGCAGTGCAGGGACAAGGTACTACGAGCAGTACTTC
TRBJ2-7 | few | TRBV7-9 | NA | CASSLALRSPYEQYF | TGTGCCAGCAGCTTAGCTCTCCGATCTCCCTACGAGCAGTACTTC
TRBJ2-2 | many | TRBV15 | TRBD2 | CATSWTSGRTGELFF | TGTGCCACCTCATGGACTAGCGGGAGAACCGGGGAGCTGTTTTTT
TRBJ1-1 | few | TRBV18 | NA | CASSLAPGPDTEAFF | TGTGCCAGCTCACTGGCCCCGGGACCCGACACTGAAGCTTTCTTT
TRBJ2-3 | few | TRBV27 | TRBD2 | CASSITSGPKTDTQYF | TGTGCCAGCAGCATTACTAGCGGCCCTAAAACAGATACGCAGTATTTT
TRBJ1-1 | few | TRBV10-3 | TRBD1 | CATTEDRGNTEAFF | TGTGCCACGACGGAGGACAGGGGGAACACTGAAGCTTTCTTT
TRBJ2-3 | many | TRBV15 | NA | CATSGLEDTQYF | TGTGCCACCAGCGGGTTGGAAGATACGCAGTATTTT
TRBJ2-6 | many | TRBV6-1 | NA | CASSGWTGANVLTF | TGTGCCAGCAGTGGGTGGACTGGGGCCAACGTCCTGACTTTC
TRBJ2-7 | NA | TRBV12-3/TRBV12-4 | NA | CASSLARWEQYF | TGTGCCAGCAGTTTAGCGAGGTGGGAGCAGTACTTC
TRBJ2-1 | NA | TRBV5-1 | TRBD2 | CASSLHGGTSGEQFF | TGCGCCAGCAGCCTTCATGGGGGAACTAGCGGGGAGCAGTTCTTC
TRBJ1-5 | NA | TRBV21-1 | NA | CASSPTITAGRFNQPQHF | TGTGCCAGCAGCCCTACTATTACGGCCGGGCGCTTCAATCAGCCCCAGCATTTT
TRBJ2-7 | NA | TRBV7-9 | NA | CASSPPAERPPYEQYF | TGTGCCAGCAGCCCCCCGGCCGAGCGGCCGCCCTACGAGCAGTACTTC
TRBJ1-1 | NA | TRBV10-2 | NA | CASSVPPWNTEAFF | TGCGCCAGCAGTGTCCCCCCTTGGAACACTGAAGCTTTCTTT
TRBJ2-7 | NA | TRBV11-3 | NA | CASSLTQGGFYEQYF | TGTGCCAGCAGCTTAACCCAGGGTGGTTTTTACGAGCAGTACTTC
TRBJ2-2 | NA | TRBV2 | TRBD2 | CASRGLAGPPTGELFF | TGTGCCAGCAGGGGACTAGCGGGCCCTCCAACCGGGGAGCTGTTTTTT
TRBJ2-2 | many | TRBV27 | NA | CASSSGRTGELFF | TGTGCCAGCAGTTCGGGACGGACCGGGGAGCTGTTTTTT
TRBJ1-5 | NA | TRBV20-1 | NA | CSARDRESNQPQHF | TGCAGTGCTAGAGACAGGGAAAGCAATCAGCCCCAGCATTTT
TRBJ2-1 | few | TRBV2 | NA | CASSEQQGSYNEQFF | TGTGCCAGCAGTGAACAACAGGGTTCCTACAATGAGCAGTTCTTC
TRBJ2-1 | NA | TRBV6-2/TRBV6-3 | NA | CASSSGRRPSYNEQFF | TGTGCCAGCAGTTCGGGACGAAGACCCTCCTACAATGAGCAGTTCTTC
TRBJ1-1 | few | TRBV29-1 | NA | CSGRDGYHTEAFF | TGCAGCGGCCGGGACGGATATCACACTGAAGCTTTCTTT
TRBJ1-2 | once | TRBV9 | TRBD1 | CDSSETAGGGGYGYTF | TGTGACAGCAGCGAGACCGCAGGGGGTGGTGGCTATGGCTACACCTTC
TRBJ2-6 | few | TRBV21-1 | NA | CASSKVSGANVLTF | TGTGCCAGCAGCAAAGTGAGTGGGGCCAACGTCCTGACTTTC
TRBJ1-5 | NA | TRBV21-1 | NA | CASRRGPQHF | TGTGCCAGCAGGAGAGGGCCCCAGCATTTT
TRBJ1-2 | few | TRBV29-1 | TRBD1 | CSVEGRQGANYGYTF | TGCAGCGTTGAAGGTCGACAGGGGGCTAACTATGGCTACACCTTC
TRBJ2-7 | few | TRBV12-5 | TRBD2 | CASGLGTSGSSEQYF | TGTGCTAGTGGTTTGGGGACTAGCGGGAGTTCCGAGCAGTACTTC
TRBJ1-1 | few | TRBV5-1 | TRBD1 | CASSLETGATTEAFF | TGCGCCAGCAGCTTGGAGACAGGGGCGACCACTGAAGCTTTCTTT
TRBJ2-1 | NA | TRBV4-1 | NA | CASSQEINGADNEQFF | TGCGCCAGCAGCCAAGAGATAAATGGGGCAGACAATGAGCAGTTCTTC
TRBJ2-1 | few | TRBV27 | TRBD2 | CASSLGTSGSYNEQFF | TGTGCCAGCAGTCTCGGGACTAGCGGGTCCTACAATGAGCAGTTCTTC
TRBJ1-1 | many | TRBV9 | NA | CASGAGALLNTEAFF | TGTGCCAGCGGGGCAGGCGCTCTTCTGAACACTGAAGCTTTCTTT
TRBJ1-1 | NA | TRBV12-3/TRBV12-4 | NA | CASSYVRSEAFF | TGTGCCAGCAGCTACGTCCGCAGTGAAGCTTTCTTT
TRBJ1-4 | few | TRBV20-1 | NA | CSATVLVEKLFF | TGCAGTGCCACAGTCCTTGTTGAAAAACTGTTTTTT
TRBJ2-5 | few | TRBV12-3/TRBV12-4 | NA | CASREGGSETQYF | TGTGCCAGCAGGGAAGGGGGTTCAGAGACCCAGTACTTC
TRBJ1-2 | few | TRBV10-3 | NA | CAISEIDGSYGYTF | TGTGCCATCAGTGAGATCGACGGGAGCTATGGCTACACCTTC
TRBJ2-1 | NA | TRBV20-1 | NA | CSASPAQGFYNEQFF | TGCAGTGCTAGTCCGGCGCAGGGGTTTTACAATGAGCAGTTCTTC
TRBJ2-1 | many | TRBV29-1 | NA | CSVQPPREQFF | TGCAGCGTTCAGCCCCCTCGAGAGCAGTTCTTC
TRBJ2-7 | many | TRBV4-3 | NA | CASSQGRAYEQYF | TGCGCCAGCAGCCAAGGGCGAGCCTACGAGCAGTACTTC
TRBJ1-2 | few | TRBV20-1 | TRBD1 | CSARGTGGFGYTF | TGCAGTGCTAGGGGGACAGGGGGCTTTGGCTACACCTTC
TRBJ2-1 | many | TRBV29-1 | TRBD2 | CSVQAGGPFNEQFF | TGCAGCGTTCAAGCGGGAGGGCCATTCAATGAGCAGTTCTTC
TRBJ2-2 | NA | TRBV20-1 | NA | CSAGRTGELFF | TGCAGTGCTGGCCGGACCGGGGAGCTGTTTTTT
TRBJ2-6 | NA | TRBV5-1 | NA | CASYGRLPSGANVLTF | TGCGCCAGCTACGGCAGGTTACCCTCTGGGGCCAACGTCCTGACTTTC
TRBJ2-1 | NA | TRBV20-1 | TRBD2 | CSARELAGDDEQFF | TGCAGTGCTAGAGAACTAGCGGGAGACGATGAGCAGTTCTTC
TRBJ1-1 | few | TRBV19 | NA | CASTPGRAEAFF | TGTGCCAGTACCCCAGGGCGGGCTGAAGCTTTCTTT
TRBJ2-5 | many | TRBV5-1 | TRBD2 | CASSFGGAQETQYF | TGCGCCAGCAGCTTCGGGGGGGCCCAAGAGACCCAGTACTTC
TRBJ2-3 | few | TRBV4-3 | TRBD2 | CASSLRPTSGRARSTDTQYF | TGCGCCAGCAGCCTCCGGCCCACTAGCGGGAGGGCCCGGAGCACAGATACGCAGTATTTT
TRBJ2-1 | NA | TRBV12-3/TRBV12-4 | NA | CASNRDYEQFF | TGTGCCAGCAACCGGGACTATGAGCAGTTCTTC
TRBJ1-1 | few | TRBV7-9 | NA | CASSAEQGWNTEAFF | TGTGCCAGCAGCGCAGAACAGGGATGGAACACTGAAGCTTTCTTT
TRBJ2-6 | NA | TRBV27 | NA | CASSFGRPGLSGANVLTF | TGTGCCAGCAGTTTCGGCCGGCCTGGCCTCTCTGGGGCCAACGTCCTGACTTTC
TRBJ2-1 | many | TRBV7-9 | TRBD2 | CASGPTSGVNNEQFF | TGTGCCAGCGGACCAACTAGCGGGGTAAACAATGAGCAGTTCTTC
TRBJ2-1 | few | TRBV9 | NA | CASSGSGLGNEQFF | TGTGCCAGCAGCGGATCGGGGTTGGGCAATGAGCAGTTCTTC
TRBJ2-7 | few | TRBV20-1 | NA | CSVPEPDSYEQYF | TGCAGTGTCCCCGAACCCGATTCCTACGAGCAGTACTTC